These 14 T cell receptor beta chains were sequenced from one sample in a study of T cells in severe cutaneous drug reactions. TCR subtype-specific primers in iRepertoire multiplex PCR prepared libraries for bulk and single-cell sequencing. TCRdb reprocessed the multiplex PCR reads; each CDR3 protein has one entry and no DNA is given. This sample's table has 21,000 or so distinct CDR3 sequences. Sequenced patients had Stevens-Johnson syndrome or toxic epidermal necrolysis caused by carbamazepine. The sequencing sample was made of PBMCs. These receptors were collected from a human donor with toxic epidermal necrolysis, a severe cutaneous drug reaction.

This chain uses TRBV7-3 with TRBJ2-3; checking the TCRdb D call of TRBD2 is not possible without DNA. In germline, CDR1 is SGHTA, CDR2 FQGTGA. The CDR3 loop spans 17 amino acids. CDR3 residues: CASSPIRAGGPADTQYF.

V is TRBV3-1 and J is TRBJ2-3; absent DNA, TCRdb's TRBD1 call cannot be checked. Germline V CDR1 and CDR2: LGHDT, YNNKEL (reference sequence). The CDR3 is 19 residues long. This CDR3 reads CASTPPRDDLRSSTDTQYF.

The chain has TRBV4-3 and TRBJ1-1. The CDR3 has 14 residues. Germline V CDR1 and CDR2: LGHNA, YSLEER. CDR3 loop: CASSQDLENTEAFF.

This chain uses TRBV5-1 with TRBJ2-3. Germline loops: CDR1 SGHRS, CDR2 YFSETQ. The length of the CDR3 is 13 residues. The CDR3 loop reads CASSLAGTDTQYF.

The rearrangement uses TRBV12-3 or TRBV12-4 and TRBJ1-5; the D call from TCRdb, TRBD1, cannot be confirmed without DNA. CDR3 length: 14 residues. This chain's CDR3 is CASSRYRGLRPQHF.

The chain couples TRBV18 to TRBJ1-6; TCRdb picks TRBD1, but there is no DNA to check that call. Germline V gene data show CDR1 as KGHSH and CDR2 as LQKENI. CDR3 length equals 14 residues. Here the CDR3 reads CASSPDRANSPLHF.

The V and J genes are TRBV7-9 and TRBJ1-1. The CDR3 loop spans 15 amino acids. Germline lookup yields CDR1 SEHNR and CDR2 FQNEAQ (reference sequence). This chain's CDR3 is CASSLGRWMNTEAFF.

J is TRBJ2-1 and V is TRBV7-2; TCRdb outputs TRBD2, but without DNA this stays unchecked. Germline V CDR1 and CDR2: SGHTA, FQGNSA. CDR3 length: 15 residues. This chain's CDR3 is CASSSGLAGGEEQFF. Together with reference TRBV7-2 and TRBJ2-1, the CDR3 gives the full variable domain: GAGVSQSPSNKVTEKGKDVELRCDPISGHTALYWYRQSLGQGLEFLIYFQGNSAPDKSGLPSDRFSAERTGGSVSTLTIQRTQQEDSAVYLCASSSGLAGGEEQFFGPGTRLTVL.

This rearrangement joins TRBV2 to TRBJ2-7; the TCRdb call, TRBD2, lacks DNA for checking. The germline CDR1 and CDR2 sequences are SNHLY and FYNNEI. The CDR3 has 13 residues. This CDR3 is CASVEAGGGRQYF.

The chain recombines TRBV14 with TRBJ2-3. The CDR3 extends over 13 amino acids. The V gene's germline CDR1 is SGHDN and CDR2 FVKESK. CDR3 in amino acids: CASSQVSTDTQYF. The full variable domain, with the rest looked up from reference TRBV14 and TRBJ2-3, is EAGVTQFPSHSVIEKGQTVTLRCDPISGHDNLYWYRRVMGKEIKFLLHFVKESKQDESGMPNNRFLAERTGGTYSTLKVQPAELEDSGVYFCASSQVSTDTQYFGPGTRLTVL.

The V gene is TRBV27, the J gene TRBJ1-5. The CDR3 is 15 amino acids. Germline V gene data show CDR1 as MNHEY and CDR2 as SMNVEV (reference sequence). The CDR3 loop reads CASSPRVFGNQPQHF.

The chain combines TRBV29-1 with TRBJ2-7; TCRdb names TRBD2, which stays unverified in the absence of DNA. In germline, CDR1 is SQVTM, CDR2 ANQGSEA. CDR3 size: 13 residues. The CDR3 here is CSARERVTYEQYF.

Measured by frequency, this clonotype is medium-sized (0.01 to 0.1%). The V gene is TRBV18, the J gene TRBJ2-1; TCRdb designates TRBD2, a call that cannot be tested without DNA. CDR3 length: 13 residues. The germline CDR1 and CDR2 sequences are KGHSH and LQKENI. CDR3 amino acids: CASSPLAANEQFF.

The V gene is TRBV2, the J gene TRBJ2-7; TCRdb gives TRBD1 as the D gene, but with no DNA this cannot be confirmed. The CDR3 runs 14 residues. The germline V gene has CDR1 SNHLY and CDR2 FYNNEI. The CDR3 sequence is CASSPGQQTYEQYF.